This T cell receptor beta chain was captured in a study of early T cells in non-severe SARS-CoV-2 infection. Trimming at V came to 4 bases and at J to 3 bases, leaving 4 bases not matched to a gene. In germline, CDR1 is SQVTM, CDR2 ANQGSEA. This CDR3 spans 15 amino acids. Each CDR3 protein is one row after TCRdb ran MiXCR on the 5' RACE reads. The sample gives some 58,000 distinct CDR3 sequences, approximately 10% of which show up once; approximately 3% is in the top ten. This clonotype came up a few times. The TCR sequence derives from an adult who was a healthcare worker with PCR-confirmed SARS-CoV-2 infection or an uninfected control (not recorded which). Sequenced material: whole blood, taken at baseline. The chain is built from TRBV29-1 and TRBJ2-5; 14 nucleotides align to TRBD2. DNA for the CDR3: TGCAGCGTTGTCGGGACTAGCGGGGGAAAAGAGACCCAGTACTTC. Translated, it gives CSVVGTSGGKETQYF. Full variable domain (missing parts from reference TRBV29-1 and TRBJ2-5): SAVISQKPSRDICQRGTSLTIQCQVDSQVTMMFWYRQQPGQSLTLIATANQGSEATYESGFVIDKFPISRPNLTFSTLTVSNMSPEDSSIYLCSVVGTSGGKETQYFGPGTRLLVL.